The 11 T cell receptor beta chains reported below all come from one sample, sequenced in a study of T cell responses to AZD1222 COVID-19 vaccine. Produced via immunoSEQ multiplex PCR; TCRdb's table is partial and in-frame only. There are over 100,000 clones in the sample; about 86% occur only once, and around 5.1% lies in the top ten. The specimen was peripheral blood, collected on day 0 of AZD1222 vaccination. These receptors all come from an adult in good health.

V and J are TRBV4-1 and TRBJ2-5; 15 bases match TRBD2. This CDR3 contains 19 residues. From germline, CDR1 is MGHRA and CDR2 YSYEKL. With 0 bases clipped from V and 4 bases from J, the junction kept 9 bases outside the gene matches. CDR3 amino acids: CASSQDGGLAGGGRETQYF. Written as DNA, the CDR3 is TGCGCCAGCAGCCAAGATGGAGGACTAGCGGGAGGGGGGCGAGAGACCCAGTACTTC.

Only a few counts were recorded for this clone. This sequence joins TRBV7-2 and TRBJ1-1; D is possibly TRBD1 (6 bases). Trimming removed 1 base from V and 1 base from J, with 13 bases in between. The germline V gene encodes CDR1 SGHTA and CDR2 FQGNSA. This CDR3 is 16 amino acids long. CDR3 sequence: CASSLGARQANTEAFF. The CDR3 DNA reads as TGTGCCAGCAGCTTAGGCGCCAGACAGGCGAACACTGAAGCTTTCTTT. Complete variable domain (other parts from reference TRBV7-2 and TRBJ1-1): GAGVSQSPSNKVTEKGKDVELRCDPISGHTALYWYRQSLGQGLEFLIYFQGNSAPDKSGLPSDRFSAERTGGSVSTLTIQRTQQEDSAVYLCASSLGARQANTEAFFGQGTRLTVV.

This chain connects TRBV2 to TRBJ1-1; no clear D gene. The V and J ends lost 10 bases and 0 bases respectively, with 12 bases between them. Germline CDR1 is SNHLY and CDR2 is FYNNEI. This CDR3 comprises 13 residues. The CDR3 protein is CATRLGMNTEAFF. CDR3 DNA: TGTGCCACTCGGCTTGGGATGAACACTGAAGCTTTCTTT. The variable domain in full, with the rest retrieved from reference TRBV2 and TRBJ1-1, is EPEVTQTPSHQVTQMGQEVILRCVPISNHLYFYWYRQILGQKVEFLVSFYNNEISEKSEIFDDQFSVERPDGSNFTLKIRSTKLEDSAMYFCATRLGMNTEAFFGQGTRLTVV.

This clone has a handful of counts. J is TRBJ2-3 and V is TRBV25-1, with 7 bases fitting TRBD1. V trimming: 8 bases; J trimming: 0 bases; junction bases outside the gene matches: 11. This CDR3 is 16 amino acids long. Germline V lookup: CDR1 MGHDK, CDR2 SYGVNS. Written as DNA, the CDR3 is TGTGCCAGCGGAACAGACAGGGATGATAGCACAGATACGCAGTATTTT. Protein product: CASGTDRDDSTDTQYF.

This chain's CDR3 is CASSPLIGTPENYGYTF. The CDR3 nucleotides are TGTGCCAGCTCACCACTCATCGGGACACCCGAGAACTATGGCTACACCTTC. The chain has TRBV18 and TRBJ1-2; maybe TRBD1 (6 bases). This CDR3 is built from 17 residues. Germline-derived CDR1 and CDR2 are KGHSH and LQKENI. V was clipped by 1 base and J by 2 bases, with 17 bases between them.

The chain has TRBV14 and TRBJ1-2; D is unclear. The V end was cut by 0 bases, the J end by 2 bases, with 7 bases between. Germline CDR1 reads SGHDN; CDR2 reads FVKESK. The CDR3 has 14 residues. This chain's CDR3 is CASSQDRRNYGYTF. The CDR3 DNA reads TGTGCCAGCAGCCAAGATCGGAGAAACTATGGCTACACCTTC. Supplemented by reference TRBV14 and TRBJ1-2, the full variable domain reads EAGVTQFPSHSVIEKGQTVTLRCDPISGHDNLYWYRRVMGKEIKFLLHFVKESKQDESGMPNNRFLAERTGGTYSTLKVQPAELEDSGVYFCASSQDRRNYGYTFGSGTRLTVV.

The chain has TRBV5-4 and TRBJ2-7; D might be TRBD1 (5 bases). This CDR3 has 14 residues. From germline, CDR1 is SGHNT and CDR2 YYREEE (reference sequence). V was cut by 4 bases and J by 2 bases, with 13 bases left in between. This chain's CDR3 is CASSRGPQTYEQYF. CDR3 coding DNA: TGTGCCAGCAGCAGGGGCCCCCAAACCTACGAGCAGTACTTC.

This chain links TRBV6-1 with TRBJ1-6; D is undetermined. The CDR3 contains 14 residues. Germline-derived CDR1 and CDR2 are MNHNS and SASEGT. Trimming removed 2 bases from V and 10 bases from J, with 12 bases in between. The CDR3 DNA follows: TGTGCCAGCAGTGAACGGGAAGGGAGGTCACCCCTCCACTTT. This gives the protein CASSEREGRSPLHF.

The chain has TRBV3-1 (or the pseudogene TRBV3-2) and TRBJ1-5; D is ambiguous. CDR3 size: 12 residues. V was clipped by 1 base and J by 6 bases, with 4 bases between them. Germline CDR1 LGHDT, CDR2 YNNKEL (reference sequence). CDR3 sequence reads: CASSQATQPQHF. CDR3 DNA sequence: TGTGCCAGCAGCCAAGCGACTCAGCCCCAGCATTTT.

In DNA form, the CDR3 reads TGTGCCAGCAGTCACCGGGGGGGCTACACCTTC. Its protein product is CASSHRGGYTF. The chain links TRBV12-3 or TRBV12-4 to TRBJ1-2, with D possibly TRBD1 on 5 matching bases. The CDR3 runs 11 residues. The ends were cut back, 5 bases at V and 8 bases at J, with 9 bases in the middle.

The rearrangement uses TRBV18 and TRBJ2-4; 7 bases align to TRBD1. The CDR3 loop spans 15 amino acids. Trimming at V came to 1 base and at J to 4 bases, leaving 4 bases not matched to a gene. Germline CDR1 is KGHSH and CDR2 is LQKENI. DNA of the CDR3: TGTGCCAGCTCACCACAGGGACAGATGAAAAACATTCAGTACTTC. It specifies CASSPQGQMKNIQYF.